This TCR beta chain was identified in a study of blood T cell repertoires in COVID-19. Some clones are missing from TCRdb's copy, which holds only in-frame ones; the method was immunoSEQ multiplex PCR. The sample has about 260,000 clones; about 83% are singletons. The germline V gene has CDR1 MNHEY and CDR2 SVGAGI. There are 15 residues in the CDR3. The V and J ends lost 0 bases and 4 bases respectively, with 10 bases between them. The V and J genes are TRBV6-5 and TRBJ1-3; tentative D call: TRBD1 (6 bases). The sequence was obtained from a woman between 35 and 50 years old who had recovered from COVID-19. The sample taken for sequencing was peripheral blood. The CDR3 bases are TGTGCCAGCAGTTACTCGACAGGCTTCGGAAACACCATATATTTT. Its translation is CASSYSTGFGNTIYF.